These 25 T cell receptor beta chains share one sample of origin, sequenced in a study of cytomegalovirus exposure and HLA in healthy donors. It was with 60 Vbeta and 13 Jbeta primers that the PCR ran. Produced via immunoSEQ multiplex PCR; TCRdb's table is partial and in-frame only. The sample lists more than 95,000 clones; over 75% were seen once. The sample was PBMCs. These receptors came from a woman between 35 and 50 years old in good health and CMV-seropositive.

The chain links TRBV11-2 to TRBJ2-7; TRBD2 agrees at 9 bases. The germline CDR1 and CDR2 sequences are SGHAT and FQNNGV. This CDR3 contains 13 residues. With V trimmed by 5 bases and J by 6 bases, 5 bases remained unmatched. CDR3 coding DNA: TGTGCCAGCAGCGTTAGCGGGAGAGGCGAGCAGTACTTC. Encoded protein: CASSVSGRGEQYF.

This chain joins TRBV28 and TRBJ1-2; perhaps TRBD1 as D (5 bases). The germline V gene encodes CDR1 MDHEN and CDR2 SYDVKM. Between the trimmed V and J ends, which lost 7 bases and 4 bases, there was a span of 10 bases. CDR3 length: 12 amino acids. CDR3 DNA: TGTGCCAGCACCAACAGGTTCTATGGCTACACCTTC. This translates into CASTNRFYGYTF.

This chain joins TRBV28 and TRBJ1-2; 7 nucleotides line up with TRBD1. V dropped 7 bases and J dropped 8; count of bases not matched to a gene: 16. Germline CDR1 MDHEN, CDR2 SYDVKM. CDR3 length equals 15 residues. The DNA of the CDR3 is TGTGCCAGCACCCCAGGGGGGTCCGGACCCATAGGCTACACCTTC. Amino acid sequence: CASTPGGSGPIGYTF.

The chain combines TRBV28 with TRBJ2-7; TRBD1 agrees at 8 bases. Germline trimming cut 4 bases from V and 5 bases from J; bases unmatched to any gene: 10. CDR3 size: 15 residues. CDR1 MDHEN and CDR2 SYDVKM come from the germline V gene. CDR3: CASSSTGAPTDEQYF. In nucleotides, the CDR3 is TGTGCCAGCAGTTCGACAGGGGCCCCTACGGACGAGCAGTACTTC. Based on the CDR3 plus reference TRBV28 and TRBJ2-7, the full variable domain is DVKVTQSSRYLVKRTGEKVFLECVQDMDHENMFWYRQDPGLGLRLIYFSYDVKMKEKGDIPEGYSVSREKKERFSLILESASTNQTSMYLCASSSTGAPTDEQYFGPGTRLTVT.

The CDR3 DNA is TGTGCCAGCAGCCCCCGGGACAGGTCCTATGGCTACACCTTC. Amino acids: CASSPRDRSYGYTF. The chain couples TRBV7-8 to TRBJ1-2, with TRBD1 matching over 8 bases. Germline trimming cut 5 bases from V and 4 bases from J; bases unmatched to any gene: 6. The CDR3 covers 14 residues. Germline CDR1 is SGHVS and CDR2 is FQNEAQ.

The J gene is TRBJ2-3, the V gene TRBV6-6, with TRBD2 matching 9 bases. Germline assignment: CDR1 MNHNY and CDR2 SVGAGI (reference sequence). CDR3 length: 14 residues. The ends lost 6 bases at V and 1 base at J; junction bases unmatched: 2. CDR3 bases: TGTGCCAGCAGGATAGCGGGAGGCACAGATACGCAGTATTTT. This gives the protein CASRIAGGTDTQYF.

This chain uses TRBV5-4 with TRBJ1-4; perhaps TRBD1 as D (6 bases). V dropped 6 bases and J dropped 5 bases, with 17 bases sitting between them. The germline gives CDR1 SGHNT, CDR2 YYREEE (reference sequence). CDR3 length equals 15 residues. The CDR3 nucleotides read TGTGCCAGCACACGGGGGGCAGGCCACAATGAAAAACTGTTTTTT. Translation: CASTRGAGHNEKLFF.

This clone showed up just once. The CDR3 is CASSLDTDYQPQHF. The CDR3 DNA reads TGTGCCAGCAGCTTAGATACAGATTATCAGCCCCAGCATTTT. The genes are TRBV7-8 and TRBJ1-5; D gene uncertain. V gave up 1 base and J gave up 5 bases, with 9 bases separating them. Looked up from germline, CDR1 is SGHVS and CDR2 is FQNEAQ. There are 14 residues in the CDR3.

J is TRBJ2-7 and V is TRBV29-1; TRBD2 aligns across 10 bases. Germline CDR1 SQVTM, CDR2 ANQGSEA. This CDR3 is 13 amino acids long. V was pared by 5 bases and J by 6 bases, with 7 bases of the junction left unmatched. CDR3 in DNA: TGCAGCGTTACTAGCGGGAAACTTAGCGAGCAGTACTTC. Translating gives CSVTSGKLSEQYF.

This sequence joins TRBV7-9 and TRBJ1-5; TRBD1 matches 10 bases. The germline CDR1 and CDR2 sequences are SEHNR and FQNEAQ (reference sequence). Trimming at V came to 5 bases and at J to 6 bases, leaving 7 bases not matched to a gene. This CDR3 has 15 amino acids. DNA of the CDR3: TGTGCCAGCAGCGGCAGGGACAGGGGCGGTCAGCCCCAGCATTTT. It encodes CASSGRDRGGQPQHF. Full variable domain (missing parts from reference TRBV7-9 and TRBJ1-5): DTGVSQNPRHKITKRGQNVTFRCDPISEHNRLYWYRQTLGQGPEFLTYFQNEAQLEKSRLLSDRFSAERPKGSFSTLEIQRTEQGDSAMYLCASSGRDRGGQPQHFGDGTRLSIL.

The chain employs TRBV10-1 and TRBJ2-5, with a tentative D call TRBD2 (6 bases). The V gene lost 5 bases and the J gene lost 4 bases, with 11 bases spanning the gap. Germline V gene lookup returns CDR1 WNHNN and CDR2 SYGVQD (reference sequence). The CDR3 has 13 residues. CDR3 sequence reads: CASSPQGGETQYF. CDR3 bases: TGCGCCAGCAGTCCTCAGGGAGGAGAGACCCAGTACTTC.

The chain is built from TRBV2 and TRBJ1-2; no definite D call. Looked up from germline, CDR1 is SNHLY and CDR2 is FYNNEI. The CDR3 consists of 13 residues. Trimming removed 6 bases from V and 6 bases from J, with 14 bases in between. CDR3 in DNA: TGTGCCAGCAGCCCTCAGGTGTCCAATGGCTACACCTTC. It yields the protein CASSPQVSNGYTF.

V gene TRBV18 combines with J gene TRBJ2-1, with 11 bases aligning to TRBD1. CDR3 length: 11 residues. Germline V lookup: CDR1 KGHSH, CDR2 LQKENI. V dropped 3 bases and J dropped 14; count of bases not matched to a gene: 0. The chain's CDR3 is CASSPGQGEFF. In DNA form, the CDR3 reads TGTGCCAGCTCACCGGGACAGGGGGAGTTCTTC.

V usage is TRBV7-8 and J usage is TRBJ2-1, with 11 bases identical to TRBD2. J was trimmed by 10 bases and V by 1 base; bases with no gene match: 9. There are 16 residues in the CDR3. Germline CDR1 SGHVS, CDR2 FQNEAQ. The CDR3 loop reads CASSLVTSGSIGEQFF. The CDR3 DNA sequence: TGTGCCAGCAGCTTAGTAACTAGCGGGAGTATAGGCGAGCAGTTCTTC. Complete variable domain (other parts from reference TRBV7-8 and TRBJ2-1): GAGVSQSPRYKVAKRGQDVALRCDPISGHVSLFWYQQALGQGPEFLTYFQNEAQLDKSGLPSDRFFAERPEGSVSTLKIQRTQQEDSAVYLCASSLVTSGSIGEQFFGPGTRLTVL.

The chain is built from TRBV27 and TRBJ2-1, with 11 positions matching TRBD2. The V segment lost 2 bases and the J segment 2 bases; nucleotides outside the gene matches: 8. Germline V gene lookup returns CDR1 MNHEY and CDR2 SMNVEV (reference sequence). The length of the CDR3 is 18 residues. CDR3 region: CASSLKGTSGSAYNEQFF. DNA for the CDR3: TGTGCCAGCAGTTTAAAAGGGACTAGCGGCTCTGCCTACAATGAGCAGTTCTTC.

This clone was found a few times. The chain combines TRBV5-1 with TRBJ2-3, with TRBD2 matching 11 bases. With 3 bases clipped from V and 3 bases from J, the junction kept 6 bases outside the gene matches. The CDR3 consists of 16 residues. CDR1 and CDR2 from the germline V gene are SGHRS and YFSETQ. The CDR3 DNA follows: TGCGCCAGCAGCTCAAATAGCGGGAGGGATACAGATACGCAGTATTTT. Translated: CASSSNSGRDTDTQYF. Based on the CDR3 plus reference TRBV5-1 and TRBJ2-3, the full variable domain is KAGVTQTPRYLIKTRGQQVTLSCSPISGHRSVSWYQQTPGQGLQFLFEYFSETQRNKGNFPGRFSGRQFSNSRSEMNVSTLELGDSALYLCASSSNSGRDTDTQYFGPGTRLTVL.

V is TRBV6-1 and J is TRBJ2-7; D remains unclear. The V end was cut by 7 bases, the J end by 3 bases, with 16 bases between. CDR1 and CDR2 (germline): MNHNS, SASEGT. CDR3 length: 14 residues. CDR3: CASTSTALIYEQYF. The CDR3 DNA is TGTGCCAGCACCTCCACAGCCTTAATCTACGAGCAGTACTTC.

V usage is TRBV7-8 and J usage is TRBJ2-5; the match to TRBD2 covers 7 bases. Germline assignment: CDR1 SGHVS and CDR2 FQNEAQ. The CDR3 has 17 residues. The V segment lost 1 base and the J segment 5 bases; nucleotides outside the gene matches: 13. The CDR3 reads CASSLVGISGAGETQYF. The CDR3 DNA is TGTGCCAGCAGCTTAGTAGGAATAAGCGGGGCAGGGGAGACCCAGTACTTC. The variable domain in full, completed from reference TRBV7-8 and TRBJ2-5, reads GAGVSQSPRYKVAKRGQDVALRCDPISGHVSLFWYQQALGQGPEFLTYFQNEAQLDKSGLPSDRFFAERPEGSVSTLKIQRTQQEDSAVYLCASSLVGISGAGETQYFGPGTRLLVL.

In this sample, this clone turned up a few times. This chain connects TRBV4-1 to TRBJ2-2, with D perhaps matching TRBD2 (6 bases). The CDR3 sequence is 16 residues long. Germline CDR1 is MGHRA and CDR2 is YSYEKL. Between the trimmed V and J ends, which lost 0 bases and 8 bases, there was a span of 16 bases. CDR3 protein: CASSQDAGTRGGELFF. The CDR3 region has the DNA TGCGCCAGCAGCCAAGACGCGGGGACTCGTGGGGGGGAGCTGTTTTTT.

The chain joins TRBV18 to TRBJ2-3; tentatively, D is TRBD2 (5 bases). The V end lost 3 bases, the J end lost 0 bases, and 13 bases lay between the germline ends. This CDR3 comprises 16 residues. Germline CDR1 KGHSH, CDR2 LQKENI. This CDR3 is CASSPLAQASTDTQYF. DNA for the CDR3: TGTGCCAGCTCACCCCTAGCACAAGCTAGCACAGATACGCAGTATTTT.

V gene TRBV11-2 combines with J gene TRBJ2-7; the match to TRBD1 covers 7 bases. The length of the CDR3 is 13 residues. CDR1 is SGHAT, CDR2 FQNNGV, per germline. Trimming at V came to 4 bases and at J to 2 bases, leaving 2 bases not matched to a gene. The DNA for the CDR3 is TGTGCCAGCAGCTCGACAGGGACCTACGAGCAGTACTTC. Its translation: CASSSTGTYEQYF.

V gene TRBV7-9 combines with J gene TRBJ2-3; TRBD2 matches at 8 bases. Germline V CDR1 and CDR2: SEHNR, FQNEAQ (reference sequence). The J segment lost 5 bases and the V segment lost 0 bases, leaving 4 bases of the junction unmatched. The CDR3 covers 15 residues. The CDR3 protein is CASSLASGSGDTQYF. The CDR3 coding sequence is TGTGCCAGCAGCTTAGCCAGCGGGAGTGGAGATACGCAGTATTTT.

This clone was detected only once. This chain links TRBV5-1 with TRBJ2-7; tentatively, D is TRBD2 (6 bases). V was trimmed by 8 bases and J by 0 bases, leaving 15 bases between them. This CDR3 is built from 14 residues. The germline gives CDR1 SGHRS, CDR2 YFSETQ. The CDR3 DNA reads TGCGCCAGTTCTAAGGTAGCGGCCTCCTACGAGCAGTACTTC. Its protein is CASSKVAASYEQYF.

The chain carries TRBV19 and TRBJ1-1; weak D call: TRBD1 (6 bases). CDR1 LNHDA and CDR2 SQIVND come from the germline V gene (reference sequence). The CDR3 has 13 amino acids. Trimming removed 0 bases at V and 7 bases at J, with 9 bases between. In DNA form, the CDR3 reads TGTGCCAGTAGTATAGATTGGGGACATGAAGCTTTCTTT. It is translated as CASSIDWGHEAFF.

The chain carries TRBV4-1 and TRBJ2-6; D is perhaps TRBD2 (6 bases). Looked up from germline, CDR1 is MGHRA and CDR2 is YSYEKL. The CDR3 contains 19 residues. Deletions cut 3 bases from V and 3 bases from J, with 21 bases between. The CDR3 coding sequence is TGCGCCAGCAGCCAGCCCATGGGGACGGGGGTATTTGGGGCCAACGTCCTGACTTTC. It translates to CASSQPMGTGVFGANVLTF.